This is a list of T cell receptor beta chains from one sample in a study of T-cell reconstitution after alpha-beta-depleted transplantation in children. TCRdb re-called the PCR reads through MiXCR, storing one row per CDR3 protein. The table has a few hundred thousand distinct CDR3 sequences, 10% seen once. This specimen was PBMCs from the stem cell graft donor, taken from the stem cell graft. The receptors derive from a human donor who donated a stem cell graft to a child with acute lymphoblastic leukemia. Each CDR3 is given with its conserved first and last residue. A D gene is named only where the DNA matches it firmly. Some rows mark clone size as missing; the rest say once, few, many or name a class of expanded clone.

abundance	j_gene	v_gene	d_gene	CDR3nt	CDR3aa
few	TRBJ1-4	TRBV29-1	NA	TGCAGCGTGGAAGACAATTTGAAGGAAAAACTGTTTTTT	CSVEDNLKEKLFF
NA	TRBJ2-5	TRBV5-1	NA	TGCGCCAGCAGCCCCGGCCCCGACTCGACCCAGTACTTC	CASSPGPDSTQYF
many	TRBJ2-1	TRBV12-3/TRBV12-4	TRBD2	TGTGCCAGCAGTTTATATCCTCAACTAGCGGCCTACAATGAGCAGTTCTTC	CASSLYPQLAAYNEQFF
few	TRBJ2-3	TRBV2	TRBD2	TGTGCCAGCAGTGAAGCTGCTAGCGGGATATTTGATACGCAGTATTTT	CASSEAASGIFDTQYF
NA	TRBJ2-2	TRBV6-1	TRBD2	TGTGCCAGCAGCCTTCAGGGACTAGCGGACCTTAACACCGGGGAGCTGTTTTTT	CASSLQGLADLNTGELFF
few	TRBJ2-3	TRBV6-5	NA	TGTGCCAGCAGTTACGCGGGGAGCACAGATACGCAGTATTTT	CASSYAGSTDTQYF
few	TRBJ2-5	TRBV7-2	NA	TGTGCCAGCAGCCTTTACGGGGGTGAGACCCAGTACTTC	CASSLYGGETQYF
NA	TRBJ1-1	TRBV5-1	NA	TGCGCCAGCAGCTCGGGAATGAACACTGAAGCTTTCTTT	CASSSGMNTEAFF
NA	TRBJ1-5	TRBV4-1	NA	TGCGCCAGCAGCTATGACCGCGGTGAGGTTCAGCCCCAGCATTTT	CASSYDRGEVQPQHF
many	TRBJ2-6	TRBV25-1	NA	TGTGCCAGCAGTGTATACGCTGGGGCCAACGTCCTGACTTTC	CASSVYAGANVLTF
few	TRBJ1-2	TRBV7-9	TRBD1	TGTGCCAGCAGCAACCTCGGACAGGGGAATTTGTATGGCTACACCTTC	CASSNLGQGNLYGYTF
few	TRBJ2-1	TRBV20-1	TRBD2	TGCAGTGCTAGACTCTCCGGCTATGCTAGCGGGTCCTACAATGAGCAGTTCTTC	CSARLSGYASGSYNEQFF
many	TRBJ2-7	TRBV7-2	TRBD2	TGTGCCAGCAGCCCCTCGGGCGGGAGGGTTTCCGAGCAGTACTTC	CASSPSGGRVSEQYF
few	TRBJ1-1	TRBV5-1	NA	TGCGCCAGCAGCTTGAGTAACGGGCCTCACACTGAAGCTTTCTTT	CASSLSNGPHTEAFF
few	TRBJ2-7	TRBV27	TRBD2	TGTGCCAGCAGTCCAGGACTAGCGGGGCATTCCTACGAGCAGTACTTC	CASSPGLAGHSYEQYF
many	TRBJ2-1	TRBV6-2/TRBV6-3	NA	TGTGCCAGCAGTCGGGCTAGGTTTTATGAGCAGTTCTTC	CASSRARFYEQFF
many	TRBJ2-6	TRBV4-3	NA	TGCGCCAGCAGCCTTCAGACAGGCTCTGGGGCCAACGTCCTGACTTTC	CASSLQTGSGANVLTF
NA	TRBJ2-1	TRBV7-3	NA	TGTGCCAGCAGCCAAGGCCTAGGGAATGAGCAGTTCTTC	CASSQGLGNEQFF
few	TRBJ1-2	TRBV7-9	TRBD1	TGTGCCAGCAGCCTGGGGACAGGGGTTTATGGCTACACCTTC	CASSLGTGVYGYTF
few	TRBJ2-3	TRBV4-1	TRBD2	TGCGCCAGCAGCCAAGTGCCCACTAGCGGGGGATCAGATACGCAGTATTTT	CASSQVPTSGGSDTQYF
few	TRBJ2-2	TRBV7-9	NA	TGTGCCAGCAGCCCACGGCCCCGGGCGGGCGGGGAGCTGTTTTTT	CASSPRPRAGGELFF
NA	TRBJ2-5	TRBV9	TRBD1	TGTGCCAGCAGCGAATGGGACAGGGGGCAGGAGACCCAGTACTTC	CASSEWDRGQETQYF
many	TRBJ2-7	TRBV20-1	TRBD2	TGCAGTGCTCCTAACCTCCAGACTAGCAGACGTAACTACGAGCAGTACTTC	CSAPNLQTSRRNYEQYF
NA	TRBJ1-1	TRBV15	NA	TGTGCCACCAGCAGAGATCCGGGATCTGAAGCTTTCTTT	CATSRDPGSEAFF
few	TRBJ2-3	TRBV7-9	TRBD1	TGTGCCAGCAGCTGGCGGGACAGGGGAGTTCAAGATACGCAGTATTTT	CASSWRDRGVQDTQYF
few	TRBJ2-1	TRBV29-1	TRBD2	TGCAGCGTTGGGACTAGCGGGAGGATAGGTCATAATGAGCAGTTCTTC	CSVGTSGRIGHNEQFF
few	TRBJ2-3	TRBV27	NA	TGTGCCAGCAGGAGGGGAGATACGCAGTATTTT	CASRRGDTQYF
NA	TRBJ2-5	TRBV2	TRBD1	TGTGCCAGCAATAACCCTTCGACAGGGCGGGAGACCCAGTACTTC	CASNNPSTGRETQYF
few	TRBJ2-7	TRBV12-3/TRBV12-4	TRBD1	TGTGCCAGCAGTTTATCGGGGTGGGGACAGGGCTACGAGCAGTACTTC	CASSLSGWGQGYEQYF
NA	TRBJ2-7	TRBV10-3	TRBD1	TGTGCCATCAGTTCTAGGGGGCCCGTCTACGAGCAGTACTTC	CAISSRGPVYEQYF
NA	TRBJ2-7	TRBV6-5	NA	TGTGCCAGCAGTTACTCGATAGGGCGGGGCTACGAGCAGTACTTC	CASSYSIGRGYEQYF
NA	TRBJ1-4	TRBV6-1	TRBD1	TGTGCCAGCAGCCCCTCAAGGGGGCTGGGTGAAAAACTGTTTTTT	CASSPSRGLGEKLFF
many	TRBJ2-7	TRBV24-1	TRBD1	TGTGCCACCAGTGATGGGACAGGTCCCCCCTACGAGCAGTACTTC	CATSDGTGPPYEQYF
NA	TRBJ2-7	TRBV20-1	TRBD1	TGCAGTGCTTGGGACAGGGGGGGGTCCTCCTACGAGCAGTACTTC	CSAWDRGGSSYEQYF
NA	TRBJ1-2	TRBV5-1	TRBD1	TGCGCCAGCAGCTCGTCGGGACAGGGGGGCTATGGCTACACCTTC	CASSSSGQGGYGYTF
NA	TRBJ2-1	TRBV7-2	NA	TGTGCCAGCAGCTTAGTATCTAGCGACAATGAGCAGTTCTTC	CASSLVSSDNEQFF
NA	TRBJ2-3	TRBV5-1	NA	TGCGCCAGCAGCTACCCCACGAAGACCACAGATACGCAGTATTTT	CASSYPTKTTDTQYF
NA	TRBJ1-3	TRBV30	NA	TGTGCCTGGAGTGTACGTTGGGGAGAACTTGGAAACACCATATATTTT	CAWSVRWGELGNTIYF
NA	TRBJ2-7	TRBV7-2	NA	TGTGCCAGCAGCTCGAGACCGGGAGACTACGAGCAGTACTTC	CASSSRPGDYEQYF
few	TRBJ2-5	TRBV7-2	TRBD1	TGTGCCAGCAGCTTCCGCAGGGGGCGAGAGACCCAGTACTTC	CASSFRRGRETQYF
NA	TRBJ2-5	TRBV5-1	NA	TGCGCCAGCAGCTTGGAGGGTAACGGGGAGACCCAGTACTTC	CASSLEGNGETQYF
few	TRBJ2-1	TRBV14	NA	TGTGCCAGCAGCCCGAGGTTTTTTGGGATTGGAAGGGAGTACAATGAGCAGTTCTTC	CASSPRFFGIGREYNEQFF
few	TRBJ2-7	TRBV4-2	NA	TGTGCCAGCAGCCAAGAAACGGGAACGGGAGAGCAGTACTTC	CASSQETGTGEQYF
many	TRBJ2-7	TRBV27	NA	TGTGCCAGCAGTTTATCTCCCTCCCTAATCTACGAGCAGTACTTC	CASSLSPSLIYEQYF
NA	TRBJ2-1	TRBV15	NA	TGTGCCACCAGCGCTCGTCCCAATGAGCAGTTCTTC	CATSARPNEQFF
few	TRBJ1-6	TRBV20-1	NA	TGCAGTGCTAGGGAGGGTAGCTCCTATAATTCACCCCTCCACTTT	CSAREGSSYNSPLHF
NA	TRBJ2-1	TRBV9	TRBD2	TGTGCCAGCAGCCCGCCGGGCGCAGGGACTAGCGGACGGTACAATGAGCAGTTCTTC	CASSPPGAGTSGRYNEQFF
few	TRBJ2-7	TRBV5-1	TRBD1	TGCGCCAGCAGCTTGGTGGGACAGCCCGAGCAGTACTTC	CASSLVGQPEQYF
NA	TRBJ2-5	TRBV20-1	TRBD2	TGCAGTGCTACCCTGACTAGCGGTCAAGAGACCCAGTACTTC	CSATLTSGQETQYF
many	TRBJ2-2	TRBV28	NA	TGTGCCAGCAGTCTAGGGAGCGCCGGGGAGCTGTTTTTT	CASSLGSAGELFF
NA	TRBJ2-3	TRBV20-1	NA	TGCAGTGCTAGAGGGGTATTCACAGATACGCAGTATTTT	CSARGVFTDTQYF
NA	TRBJ2-7	TRBV5-1	TRBD2	TGCGCCAGCAGCTTCGCGGGCGGCGGGAGTACGTCCTACGAGCAGTACTTC	CASSFAGGGSTSYEQYF
many	TRBJ2-7	TRBV9	TRBD2	TGTGCCAGCAGCGTAGGAGTGAGCGGGAGGTACTACGAGCAGTACTTC	CASSVGVSGRYYEQYF
NA	TRBJ1-5	TRBV7-3	TRBD1	TGTGCCAGCAGCTCCCGGACAGGGGGCACGCACGGAGGAAGCAATCAGCCCCAGCATTTT	CASSSRTGGTHGGSNQPQHF
NA	TRBJ1-2	TRBV4-2	TRBD1	TGTGCCAGCAGCCAAGGTTGGGCAGGGGGGGATAACTATGGCTACACCTTC	CASSQGWAGGDNYGYTF
NA	TRBJ1-2	TRBV5-1	NA	TGCGCCAGCCGACTCCTCCCGGGGGACGTCTATGGCTACACCTTC	CASRLLPGDVYGYTF
many	TRBJ2-3	TRBV24-1	NA	TGTGCCACCAGTGATCTCGTACCAGATACGCAGTATTTT	CATSDLVPDTQYF
NA	TRBJ1-1	TRBV4-3	NA	TGCGCCAGCAGCCACCTATCGAGGGGAAGTGACACTGAAGCTTTCTTT	CASSHLSRGSDTEAFF
many	TRBJ2-1	TRBV28	NA	TGTGCCAGCAGCCCCCGGGTAGCAGGCTACAATGAGCAGTTCTTC	CASSPRVAGYNEQFF
NA	TRBJ1-2	TRBV5-6	NA	TGTGCCAGCAGCCTCCGGGACGGGTTCTATGGCTACACCTTC	CASSLRDGFYGYTF